The present entry profiles one T cell receptor (beta chain) with its context. These data originate in a study of blood T cell repertoires in COVID-19. Study-wide context: Sources were T cells, B-cell-depleted T cells, or PBMCs; the material itself was cDNA or gDNA.

The assay was immunoSEQ multiplex PCR, and TCRdb's table has in-frame clones only and misses some. Among 140,000 or so clones listed, about 87% were seen once. Germline V gives CDR1 LGHNA, CDR2 YNFKEQ. Trimming left V 0 bases short and J 4 bases short, with 15 bases between. CDR3 length equals 16 residues. The source of this sequence is a man aged 60-69 years with active or convalescent COVID-19. The chain has TRBV4-2 and TRBJ1-1; TRBD1 might be the D (5 bases). The sequenced sample consisted of peripheral blood. The CDR3 coding sequence is TGTGCCAGCAGCCAAGATGGGAGGGGCTCTTCCACTGAAGCTTTCTTT. It specifies CASSQDGRGSSTEAFF.